This passage covers 9 T cell receptor beta chains from one sample sequenced in a study of T cells expressing NK-cell markers. TCRdb processed the 5' RACE reads again and assigns one entry to each CDR3 protein, with no DNA. The listing records around 140,000 distinct CDR3 sequences. Sequencing was done on a sample of blood T cells: a sorted CD56 or NKG2C T cell subset, CD4+ or CD8+ T cells, or bulk PBMC T cells (not recorded which). The receptors shown here come from a man aged 18 to 30 in good health.

The V and J genes are TRBV7-7 and TRBJ2-2. CDR3 size: 15 residues. CDR1 SSHAT and CDR2 FNYEAQ come from the germline V gene (reference sequence). CDR3 sequence reads: CASSFGTTGTGELFF.

The chain is built from TRBV7-8 and TRBJ1-5. CDR1 SGHVS and CDR2 FQNEAQ come from the germline V gene. The CDR3 has 15 amino acids. This CDR3 is CASSLTHNSNQPQHF.

The CDR3 here is CSASGTETQYF. The chain links TRBV20-1 to TRBJ2-5; TCRdb's D call of TRBD1 is untestable without DNA. The CDR3 extends over 11 amino acids. Germline CDR1 DFQATT, CDR2 SNEGSKA (reference sequence).

The chain couples TRBV7-6 to TRBJ2-3; with no DNA, the TCRdb D assignment of TRBD1 cannot be verified. Germline values: CDR1 SGHVS, CDR2 FNYEAQ. The CDR3 runs 14 residues. Here the CDR3 reads CASSPEGAGDTQYF.

The chain has TRBV27 and TRBJ1-5; TCRdb outputs TRBD1, but without DNA this stays unchecked. CDR3 length: 14 amino acids. Germline assignment: CDR1 MNHEY and CDR2 SMNVEV (reference sequence). This CDR3 is CASSLGQGAQPQHF.

The gene calls are TRBV14 and TRBJ2-5. The CDR3 is made up of 15 amino acids. Germline CDR1 and CDR2: SGHDN and FVKESK. The chain's CDR3 is CASSPGTTAQETQYF.

This chain links TRBV5-4 with TRBJ2-3; TCRdb designates TRBD1, a call that cannot be tested without DNA. The CDR3 totals 17 residues. From germline, CDR1 is SGHNT and CDR2 YYREEE (reference sequence). The CDR3 reads CASSGPSGIPSTDTQYF.

V is TRBV6-1 and J is TRBJ2-7; TCRdb proposes TRBD2, but this gene call is untestable without DNA. CDR1 and CDR2 from the germline V gene are MNHNS and SASEGT. The CDR3 is made up of 15 amino acids. The CDR3 is CASSDLASGVYEQYF.

The chain links TRBV12-3 or TRBV12-4 to TRBJ2-1; absent DNA, TCRdb's TRBD2 call cannot be checked. The CDR3 totals 13 residues. The CDR3 loop is CASKDGRADEQFF.